These T cell receptor beta chains were read from a single sample in a study of blood T cells in healthy people across ages. TCRdb reanalysed the 5' RACE reads using MiXCR and keeps one entry per CDR3 protein. The sample has around 1,500,000 distinct CDR3 sequences, approximately 40% seen once; the top ten hold 7% to 9.5%. Sequences were obtained from blood. The receptors originated from a woman under 30 in good health. Each CDR3 is given with its conserved first and last residue.

V gene	J gene	CDR3 protein
TRBV9	TRBJ2-3	CASSAGGGTGTDTQYF
TRBV7-9	TRBJ2-3	CASRRAETDTQYF
TRBV25-1	TRBJ1-2	CASSARDRAPNYGYTF
TRBV6-2/TRBV6-3	TRBJ2-1	CASRTTGKYNEQFF
TRBV6-1	TRBJ2-5	CASSEQGTGATQYF
TRBV3-1	NA	CASSQELAGVGSEKTQYF
TRBV7-2	TRBJ2-1	CASRDNNEQFF
TRBV29-1	TRBJ2-1	CSVEDPAAEPYNEQFF
TRBV7-2	TRBJ2-3	CASSGSEGGSMTDTQYF
TRBV4-1	TRBJ2-1	CASTPRGSNEQFF
TRBV7-9	TRBJ2-1	CASSLVLAGDNEQFF
TRBV10-3	TRBJ2-3	CAISESGGTSTDTQYF
TRBV3-1	TRBJ1-6	CASTDKGTGHSPLHF
TRBV20-1	TRBJ1-1	CSAIGGATEAFF
TRBV10-3	TRBJ1-3	CAISGQSSGTTIYF
TRBV4-1	TRBJ1-4	CASSQDRGAVYEKLFF
TRBV5-5	NA	CAISHYRETETQYF
TRBV2	TRBJ1-1	CASSPIRGDRDTEAFF
TRBV28	TRBJ1-6	CASTTQPQTPLHF
TRBV6-1	TRBJ2-6	CASSEATGQLPSGANVLTF
TRBV4-1	TRBJ2-5	CASSQGAALAGFETQYF
TRBV11-2	TRBJ2-7	CASSYEQGAYNEQYF
TRBV29-1	TRBJ2-1	CSVLGAEQFF
TRBV27	TRBJ2-7	CASSFIDRTLLLPLTYEQYF
TRBV2	TRBJ1-2	CASAGQNYGYTF
TRBV20-1	TRBJ2-7	CSARGTSGNNPYEQYF
TRBV5-1	TRBJ2-3	CASSDQSSTDTQYF
TRBV29-1	TRBJ2-5	CSVVAGRETQYF
TRBV4-1	TRBJ2-7	CASSRGAGGGYEQYF
TRBV4-1	NA	CASSQGSAQETQFF
TRBV5-8	TRBJ2-3	CASSFGQITDTQYF
TRBV14	TRBJ2-7	CASRASGRTYEQYF
TRBV7-9	TRBJ2-5	CASSKGDRGLQETQYF
TRBV20-1	TRBJ2-7	CSAPGGGLHSYEQYF
TRBV4-2	TRBJ2-1	CASSQDLGPNEQFF
TRBV21-1	TRBJ1-4	CASSKAGGYWGEKLFF
TRBV9	TRBJ2-3	CASSVVSTSTDTQYF
TRBV10-3	TRBJ1-4	CAIGSGADEKLFF
TRBV27	TRBJ2-1	CASSPRQASSYNEQFF
TRBV19	TRBJ2-4	CASSERDIKNIQYF
TRBV16	TRBJ1-1	CANSQFGQGDTEAFF
TRBV6-5	TRBJ1-2	CASSSLGGPSNYGYTF
TRBV7-2	TRBJ2-3	CAGSSRTSPTQYF
TRBV6-5	TRBJ1-4	CASSYGGQAEKLFF
TRBV20-1	TRBJ2-7	CSAALAGGPYEQYF
TRBV9	TRBJ2-3	CASSVPGDLVTDTQYF
TRBV6-5	NA	CASSYVRSSYNEQYF
TRBV10-3	TRBJ2-5	CAIRGAGQETQYF
TRBV29-1	TRBJ1-1	CSVGTPGQGTEAFF
TRBV6-6	TRBJ2-2	CASKGQKANTGELFF
TRBV29-1	NA	CSVELYGRALLSYNEQYF
TRBV6-4	TRBJ2-1	CASSGKVGDEQFF
TRBV5-8	TRBJ1-5	CASSLAWDRAYSNQPQHF
TRBV6-1	NA	CASSKEVAYEQYF
TRBV6-6	TRBJ1-5	CASSTDWGRPQHF